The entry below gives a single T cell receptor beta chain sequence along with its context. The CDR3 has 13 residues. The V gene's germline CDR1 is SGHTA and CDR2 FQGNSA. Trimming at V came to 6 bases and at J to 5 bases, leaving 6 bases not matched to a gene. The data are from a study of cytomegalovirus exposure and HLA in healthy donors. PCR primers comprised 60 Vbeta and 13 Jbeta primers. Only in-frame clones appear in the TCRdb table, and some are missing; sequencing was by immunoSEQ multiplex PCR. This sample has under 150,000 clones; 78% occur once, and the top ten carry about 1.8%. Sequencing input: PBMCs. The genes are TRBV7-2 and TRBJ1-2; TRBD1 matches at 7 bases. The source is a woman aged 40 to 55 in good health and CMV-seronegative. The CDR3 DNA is TGTGCCAGCAGTCGGGACAGCCCTTATGGCTACACCTTC. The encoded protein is CASSRDSPYGYTF.